Judged by abundance, the clone carrying this TCR beta chain is large. Treatment of the sample: randomized to nivolumab then ipilimumab (arm A) or the reverse (arm B). DNA-damaging chemotherapy had not been given to any patient beforehand. Sorted cells were live CD3+CD8+, lacking CD19 and CD56, from PBMCs. The CDR3 is 12 amino acids. V dropped 5 bases and J dropped 8 bases, with 12 bases sitting between them. Germline V lookup: CDR1 WNHNN, CDR2 SYGVQD (reference sequence). The data were produced by immunoSEQ multiplex PCR, yet TCRdb's version contains in-frame clones alone and is incomplete. The profile shows 15,000 to 20,000 clones, roughly three quarters of them singletons. The sample originates from a study of sequential checkpoint blockade in melanoma. Study-level information: Randomization was 1:1 between first-line nivolumab→ipilimumab and ipilimumab→nivolumab. Each arm's sequence ended with maintenance nivolumab.

The chain combines TRBV10-1 with TRBJ1-1; D is possibly TRBD1 (5 bases). This material consisted of CD8+ T cells sorted from blood (inferred from file names), taken from a patient given nivolumab and ipilimumab in sequence. This receptor was obtained from a human donor with melanoma. The CDR3 loop reads CASSSGGLEAFF. CDR3 sequence (DNA): TGCGCCAGCAGTTCCGGGGGTCTCGAAGCTTTCTTT.